This passage covers 18 T cell receptor beta chains from one sample sequenced in a study of blood T cell repertoires in COVID-19. Sequenced by immunoSEQ multiplex PCR; TCRdb stores in-frame clones only, minus some. There are 95,000 to 100,000 clones in the sample; roughly 90% occur only once, and around 4% lies in the top ten. The sequenced sample consisted of peripheral blood. The receptors were sampled from a human donor with COVID-19, enrolled during active disease. The donor label of this sample is uncertain.

The chain joins TRBV27 to TRBJ1-5; D ambiguous. In germline, CDR1 is MNHEY, CDR2 SMNVEV (reference sequence). V was shortened by 2 bases and J by 6 bases, with 14 bases between the two germline ends. The CDR3 contains 15 residues. CDR3 DNA: TGTGCCAGCAGTTTAACAGCCCCCGCAATTCAGCCCCAGCATTTT. The encoded protein is CASSLTAPAIQPQHF.

This chain links TRBV11-3 with TRBJ2-3; the D is unclear. This CDR3 is 14 amino acids long. Trimming removed 5 bases from V and 1 base from J, with 10 bases in between. Per the germline V gene, CDR1 is SGHNT and CDR2 is YENEEA. CDR3: CASSPAAGTDTQYF. For the CDR3, the DNA is TGTGCCAGCAGCCCCGCGGCAGGCACAGATACGCAGTATTTT.

The gene calls are TRBV13 and TRBJ1-4; no clear D gene. The CDR3 is 15 amino acids. Germline V gene sequence: CDR1 PRHDT, CDR2 FYEKMQ (reference sequence). Deletions cut 0 bases from V and 3 bases from J, with 8 bases between. Written as DNA, the CDR3 is TGTGCCAGCAGCTTAGGCCCAGCGTCTAATGAAAAACTGTTTTTT. Protein product: CASSLGPASNEKLFF.

The genes are TRBV4-2 and TRBJ1-5; D remains ambiguous. The CDR3 has 13 amino acids. Germline loops: CDR1 LGHNA, CDR2 YNFKEQ. Trimming cost V 7 bases and J 1 base, with 8 bases left between them. The chain's CDR3 is CASTSLSNQPQHF. The CDR3 nucleotides are TGTGCCAGCACGTCTCTAAGCAATCAGCCCCAGCATTTT.

This chain uses TRBV2 with TRBJ1-3; tentatively, D is TRBD1 (5 bases). V was pared by 6 bases and J by 0 bases, with 18 bases between. The CDR3 runs to 17 residues. CDR1 and CDR2 from the germline V gene are SNHLY and FYNNEI. The CDR3 sequence: CASRVPTGQSSGNTIYF. CDR3 bases: TGTGCCAGCAGGGTCCCCACCGGACAAAGCTCTGGAAACACCATATATTTT.

The chain is built from TRBV5-1 and TRBJ2-3; 8 bases line up with TRBD2. Germline assignment: CDR1 SGHRS and CDR2 YFSETQ. Germline trimming cut 6 bases from V and 4 bases from J; bases unmatched to any gene: 7. The CDR3 contains 14 residues. Written as DNA, the CDR3 is TGCGCCAGCAACACGGGAGGGCCATCAGATACGCAGTATTTT. This encodes CASNTGGPSDTQYF.

The chain links TRBV7-9 to TRBJ2-7; D is uncertain. CDR1 and CDR2 from the germline V gene are SEHNR and FQNEAQ (reference sequence). CDR3 length: 12 residues. The V end was cut by 3 bases, the J end by 1 base, with 4 bases between. As DNA, the CDR3 is TGTGCCAGCAGCTTTTCTTCCTACGAGCAGTACTTC. Translated, it gives CASSFSSYEQYF.

The chain combines TRBV7-3 with TRBJ2-1, with 7 bases lining up with TRBD2. CDR1 and CDR2 from the germline V gene are SGHTA and FQGTGA. The trim removed 1 base at V and 8 bases at J, leaving 5 bases unmatched. This CDR3 region has 14 residues. For the CDR3, the DNA is TGTGCCAGCAGCTTAAGTGTGGCGGGAGATGAGCAGTTCTTC. Its translation is CASSLSVAGDEQFF.

This sequence joins TRBV6-1 and TRBJ1-6; D gene ambiguous. This CDR3 is built from 16 residues. Trimming removed 2 bases from V and 7 bases from J, with 15 bases in between. CDR1 MNHNS and CDR2 SASEGT come from the germline V gene. The CDR3 nucleotides read TGTGCCAGCAGTGAACAAGGCGGGGTCCGAAATTCACCCCTCCACTTT. Residues: CASSEQGGVRNSPLHF.

This chain uses TRBV3-1 (or the pseudogene TRBV3-2) with TRBJ2-5, with D unclear. The CDR3 has 13 residues. Germline V gene sequence: CDR1 LGHDT, CDR2 YNNKEL (reference sequence). V was cut by 3 bases and J by 7 bases, with 12 bases left in between. The DNA for the CDR3 is TGTGCCAGCAGCCAGGGTCGCGAGGTGACCCAGTACTTC. Its translation: CASSQGREVTQYF.

The V gene is TRBV25-1, the J gene TRBJ1-3; tentatively, D is TRBD1 (5 bases). The germline CDR1 and CDR2 sequences are MGHDK and SYGVNS. CDR3 length equals 15 residues. Trimming took off 0 bases at V and 2 bases at J, with 8 bases between the two ends. CDR3 sequence reads: CASSEYGGAGNTIYF. The CDR3, as DNA: TGTGCCAGCAGTGAATACGGGGGAGCTGGAAACACCATATATTTT. The full variable domain, in which reference TRBV25-1 and TRBJ1-3 provide the parts outside the CDR3, is EADIYQTPRYLVIGTGKKITLECSQTMGHDKMYWYQQDPGMELHLIHYSYGVNSTEKGDLSSESTVSRIRTEHFPLTLESARPSHTSQYLCASSEYGGAGNTIYFGEGSWLTVV.

This chain connects TRBV9 to TRBJ2-1; D not certain. The germline V gene has CDR1 SGDLS and CDR2 YYNGEE. Between the trimmed V and J ends, which lost 2 bases and 6 bases, there was a span of 12 bases. CDR3 length: 14 amino acids. The CDR3 region has the DNA TGTGCCAGCAGCGTCCCGAACGCAGGCAATGAGCAGTTCTTC. As protein: CASSVPNAGNEQFF. Based on the CDR3 plus reference TRBV9 and TRBJ2-1, the full variable domain is DSGVTQTPKHLITATGQRVTLRCSPRSGDLSVYWYQQSLDQGLQFLIQYYNGEERAKGNILERFSAQQFPDLHSELNLSSLELGDSALYFCASSVPNAGNEQFFGPGTRLTVL.

The genes are TRBV18 and TRBJ2-2; D is perhaps TRBD1 (5 bases). Trimming took 1 base from V and 5 from J, leaving 14 bases between them. Germline-derived CDR1 and CDR2 are KGHSH and LQKENI. The CDR3 runs 16 residues. Here the CDR3 reads CASSPLAWTTTGELFF. In DNA, the CDR3 is TGTGCCAGCTCACCACTTGCCTGGACAACTACCGGGGAGCTGTTTTTT.

The chain employs TRBV2 and TRBJ1-1; perhaps TRBD1 as D (6 bases). The V gene lost 5 bases and the J gene lost 4 bases, with 17 bases spanning the gap. Germline values: CDR1 SNHLY, CDR2 FYNNEI. This CDR3 contains 15 residues. The CDR3 loop reads CASSIRDTLFTEAFF. CDR3 bases: TGTGCCAGCAGTATCCGGGACACACTGTTCACTGAAGCTTTCTTT.

The rearrangement joins TRBV19 to TRBJ1-2; 8 nucleotides line up with TRBD1. The germline V gene encodes CDR1 LNHDA and CDR2 SQIVND (reference sequence). This CDR3 region has 13 residues. V dropped 6 bases and J dropped 4; count of bases not matched to a gene: 4. CDR3 nucleotides: TGTGCCAGTAGGGGACAGGACGTCTATGGCTACACCTTC. Protein product: CASRGQDVYGYTF.

The CDR3 nucleotides are TGTGCCAGCAGCTTGGTCGGGGGGAGCACAGATACGCAGTATTTT. Its protein product is CASSLVGGSTDTQYF. The rearrangement joins TRBV5-4 to TRBJ2-3; 7 positions match TRBD2. The CDR3 runs 15 residues. Germline-derived CDR1 and CDR2 are SGHNT and YYREEE (reference sequence). Losses at the gene ends were 0 bases for V and 0 bases for J; bases not matched to a gene: 1. The full variable domain, rest sourced from reference TRBV5-4 and TRBJ2-3, is ETGVTQSPTHLIKTRGQQVTLRCSSQSGHNTVSWYQQALGQGPQFIFQYYREEENGRGNFPPRFSGLQFPNYSSELNVNALELDDSALYLCASSLVGGSTDTQYFGPGTRLTVL.

This clone occurred a few times. The chain recombines TRBV10-1 with TRBJ2-7; no definite D call. This CDR3 is built from 13 residues. Germline CDR1 and CDR2: WNHNN and SYGVQD (reference sequence). Trimming took 3 bases from V and 5 from J, leaving 11 bases between them. The CDR3 DNA sequence: TGCGCCAGCAGTGACCCTAGGTCCAACGAGCAGTACTTC. It yields the protein CASSDPRSNEQYF.

V and J are TRBV6-5 and TRBJ2-7; 9 bases are a match to TRBD1. In germline, CDR1 is MNHEY, CDR2 SVGAGI. The V gene end was trimmed by 2 bases and the J gene end by 6 bases; junction bases not matched to a gene: 5. CDR3 size: 14 residues. CDR3 in amino acids: CASSYRRTGVEQYF. The CDR3 region has the DNA TGTGCCAGCAGTTACCGGAGGACAGGGGTCGAGCAGTACTTC.